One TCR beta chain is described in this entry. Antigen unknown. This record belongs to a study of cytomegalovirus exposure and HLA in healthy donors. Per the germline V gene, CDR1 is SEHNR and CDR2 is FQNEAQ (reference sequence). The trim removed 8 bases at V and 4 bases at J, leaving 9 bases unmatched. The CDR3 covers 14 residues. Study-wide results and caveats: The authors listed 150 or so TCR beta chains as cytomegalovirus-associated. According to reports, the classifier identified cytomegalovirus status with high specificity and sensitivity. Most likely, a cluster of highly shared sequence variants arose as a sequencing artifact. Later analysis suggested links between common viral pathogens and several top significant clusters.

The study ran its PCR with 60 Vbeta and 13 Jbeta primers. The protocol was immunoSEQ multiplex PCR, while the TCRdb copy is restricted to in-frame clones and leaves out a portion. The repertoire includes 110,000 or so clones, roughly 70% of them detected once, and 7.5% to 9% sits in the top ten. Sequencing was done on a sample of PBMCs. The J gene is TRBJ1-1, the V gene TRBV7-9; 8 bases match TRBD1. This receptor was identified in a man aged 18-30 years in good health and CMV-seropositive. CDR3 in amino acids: CASEPGTGITEAFF. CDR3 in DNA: TGTGCCAGCGAGCCGGGGACAGGTATCACTGAAGCTTTCTTT.